The 4 T cell receptor beta chains reported below all come from one sample, sequenced in a study of PD-L1 blockade in urothelial cancer. Profiling relied on immunoSEQ multiplex PCR, and the TCRdb table lists in-frame clones only, not all of them. The data hold about 15,000 clones, with about 85% observed a single time. Sequences were derived from PBMCs, sampled around atezolizumab (anti-PD-L1) treatment. Every receptor here comes from a man in his fifties or sixties with urothelial cancer.

The genes are TRBV19 and TRBJ2-7; perhaps TRBD1 as D (6 bases). The CDR3 runs 15 residues. Germline values: CDR1 LNHDA, CDR2 SQIVND (reference sequence). With 5 bases removed from V and 0 bases from J, the gap between germline ends came to 14 bases. CDR3 DNA sequence: TGTGCCAGTAGTCCACAGGGAACAAACTCCTACGAGCAGTACTTC. Encoded protein: CASSPQGTNSYEQYF.

This clone showed up just once. The chain carries TRBV5-4 and TRBJ2-7; 7 bases map to TRBD2. The germline CDR1 and CDR2 sequences are SGHNT and YYREEE (reference sequence). J was trimmed by 4 bases and V by 0 bases; bases with no gene match: 7. This CDR3 is 15 amino acids long. In DNA, the CDR3 is TGTGCCAGCAGCTTGGTGGGACCCGGGGGGTACGAGCAGTACTTC. It yields the protein CASSLVGPGGYEQYF.

CDR3 DNA sequence: TGCGCCAGCAGCTCTGTGAGCTCCTACAATGAGCAGTTCTTC. Its protein is CASSSVSSYNEQFF. V and J are TRBV5-1 and TRBJ2-1; no firm D call. The germline V gene encodes CDR1 SGHRS and CDR2 YFSETQ. The CDR3 sequence is 14 residues long. Trimming removed 3 bases from V and 0 bases from J, with 7 bases in between.

The V and J genes are TRBV6-1 and TRBJ2-7; TRBD1 might be the D (5 bases). The V end lost 4 bases, the J end lost 6 bases, and 13 bases lay between the germline ends. Germline V gene data show CDR1 as MNHNS and CDR2 as SASEGT. The CDR3 is 13 amino acids. The CDR3 reads CASSGSGFVEQYF. The CDR3 region has the DNA TGTGCCAGCAGTGGTTCAGGGTTTGTCGAGCAGTACTTC.